The 9 T cell receptor beta chains below all came from one sample that was sequenced in a study of cytomegalovirus exposure and HLA in healthy donors. The PCR ran on 60 Vbeta and 13 Jbeta primers. Using immunoSEQ multiplex PCR, the repertoire was profiled, and TCRdb retains in-frame clones only, with some absent. The sample shows around 160,000 clones, approximately 77% of them seen only once. Sequenced sample: PBMCs. Source of these receptors: a male donor in good health and CMV-seropositive.

This clone was observed a few times. The chain joins TRBV9 to TRBJ1-6, with D possibly matching TRBD1 (6 bases). The CDR3 loop spans 15 amino acids. Germline CDR1 SGDLS, CDR2 YYNGEE. Trimming stripped 3 bases from V and 8 bases from J, with 15 bases between. The CDR3 region has the DNA TGTGCCAGCAGCGCTGCACAGGGCTTTCATTCACCCCTCCACTTT. Protein product: CASSAAQGFHSPLHF.

This clone turned up a few times. The genes are TRBV15 and TRBJ2-1; possible D gene TRBD2, 6 bases. The CDR3 is 15 amino acids. The V and J ends lost 1 base and 7 bases respectively, with 14 bases between them. Germline V lookup: CDR1 LNHNV, CDR2 YYDKDF (reference sequence). CDR3 nucleotides: TGTGCCACCAGCAGAGTCCGGGACTGGGGGAATGAGCAGTTCTTC. Translated: CATSRVRDWGNEQFF.

This clone occurred once. DNA of the CDR3: TGTGCCAGCAGTGTGGGAGGCCACTATGGCTACACCTTC. Its protein is CASSVGGHYGYTF. The chain uses TRBV6-5 and TRBJ1-2; D remains ambiguous. The CDR3 is made up of 13 amino acids. Germline-derived CDR1 and CDR2 are MNHEY and SVGAGI. Trimming took 5 bases from V and 3 from J, leaving 10 bases between them.

This clone was seen just once. Its ends do not fully match the called genes, so a read error is possible. V is TRBV7-9 and J is TRBJ2-5; 13 positions match TRBD2. Germline V gives CDR1 SEHNR, CDR2 FQNEAQ (reference sequence). The CDR3 runs 17 residues. CDR3: CSSSLGGLAGSGETQYF. The CDR3 DNA follows: TGTTCCAGCAGCTTAGGGGGACTAGCGGGGTCAGGAGAGACCCAGTACTTC.

The rearrangement links TRBV9 to TRBJ1-2; D might be TRBD1 (5 bases). Trimming shortened V by 0 bases and J by 4 bases, and 10 bases separated the two germline ends. Germline loops: CDR1 SGDLS, CDR2 YYNGEE. This CDR3 contains 14 residues. CDR3 coding DNA: TGTGCCAGCAGCGTAGCTATGGGGGGCTATGGCTACACCTTC. It translates to CASSVAMGGYGYTF. The full variable domain, with the rest looked up from reference TRBV9 and TRBJ1-2, is DSGVTQTPKHLITATGQRVTLRCSPRSGDLSVYWYQQSLDQGLQFLIQYYNGEERAKGNILERFSAQQFPDLHSELNLSSLELGDSALYFCASSVAMGGYGYTFGSGTRLTVV.

The chain uses TRBV4-1 and TRBJ2-7; tentative D call: TRBD1 (6 bases). Germline V gene sequence: CDR1 MGHRA, CDR2 YSYEKL. V was cut by 1 base and J by 5 bases, with 18 bases left in between. The CDR3 runs 16 residues. CDR3 bases: TGCGCCAGCAGCCAAGGGTCGAGCGCAGGGGAACACGAGCAGTACTTC. Protein product: CASSQGSSAGEHEQYF.

This clone came up a few times. J is TRBJ1-1 and V is TRBV6-5; possible D gene TRBD1, 5 bases. CDR3 size: 14 residues. In germline, CDR1 is MNHEY, CDR2 SVGAGI. Between the trimmed V and J ends, which lost 6 bases and 0 bases, there was a span of 11 bases. As DNA, the CDR3 is TGTGCCAGCAGCCCCGACAGCCTGAACACTGAAGCTTTCTTT. This codes for CASSPDSLNTEAFF.

V and J are TRBV29-1 and TRBJ1-2, with a possible D match to TRBD1 (5 bases). There are 10 residues in the CDR3. The germline V gene encodes CDR1 SQVTM and CDR2 ANQGSEA. Trimming took off 3 bases at V and 7 bases at J, with 6 bases between the two ends. The CDR3 protein is CSVDRVGYTF. DNA for the CDR3: TGCAGCGTTGACAGGGTTGGCTACACCTTC.

This clone has more than one count but fewer than ten. The chain uses TRBV6-1 and TRBJ2-1; D not certain. V was pared by 1 base and J by 8 bases, with 15 bases between. This CDR3 spans 15 amino acids. In germline, CDR1 is MNHNS, CDR2 SASEGT. CDR3 amino acids: CASSEDDSGGYEQFF. Here the CDR3 DNA reads TGTGCCAGCAGTGAAGACGACTCTGGCGGCTATGAGCAGTTCTTC.